Listed here are 10 T cell receptor beta chains from one sample, sequenced in a study of CD4+ T cells in melanoma. Assay: immunoSEQ multiplex PCR; the TCRdb copy retains only in-frame clones and omits some. This sample yields 40,000 to 50,000 clones, of which approximately 89% are seen a single time; 10% to 15% belongs to the top ten. The sequencing input was peripheral blood. The receptors were sampled from a human donor with melanoma.

The chain carries TRBV10-1 and TRBJ1-5, with D hard to call. Per the germline V gene, CDR1 is WNHNN and CDR2 is SYGVQD (reference sequence). Trimming removed 0 bases from V and 6 bases from J, with 6 bases in between. The CDR3 has 13 amino acids. CDR3 region: CASSESGSQPQHF. CDR3 bases: TGCGCCAGCAGTGAGTCAGGGTCTCAGCCCCAGCATTTT.

This clone was recorded only once. The chain couples TRBV11-1 to TRBJ2-2; possibly TRBD2 for D (6 bases). The CDR3 runs 16 residues. Trimming shortened V by 5 bases and J by 6 bases, and 19 bases separated the two germline ends. Germline V gives CDR1 SGHAT, CDR2 FQDESV (reference sequence). CDR3 nucleotide sequence: TGTGCCAGCAGCCAATCGGAGGGATTGGGGTCCGGGGAGCTGTTTTTT. This sequence encodes CASSQSEGLGSGELFF. Full variable domain (rest looked up from reference TRBV11-1 and TRBJ2-2): EAEVAQSPRYKITEKSQAVAFWCDPISGHATLYWYRQILGQGPELLVQFQDESVVDDSQLPKDRFSAERLKGVDSTLKIQPAELGDSAMYLCASSQSEGLGSGELFFGEGSRLTVL.

This sequence joins TRBV9 and TRBJ2-7; D remains ambiguous. V dropped 0 bases and J dropped 7 bases, with 11 bases sitting between them. This CDR3 comprises 13 residues. Germline assignment: CDR1 SGDLS and CDR2 YYNGEE. The CDR3 DNA follows: TGTGCCAGCAGCGTAGAGGCCGGTCGGGAGCAGTACTTC. Its translation is CASSVEAGREQYF.

This clone was recorded only once. V is TRBV6-5 and J is TRBJ2-2; 8 nucleotides match TRBD1. This CDR3 region has 15 residues. V lost 6 bases to trimming and J lost 3 bases; unmatched junction nucleotides: 6. Germline V lookup: CDR1 MNHEY, CDR2 SVGAGI. For the CDR3, the DNA is TGTGCCAGCAGCAGGACAGGGTCTGACACCGGGGAGCTGTTTTTT. Amino acids: CASSRTGSDTGELFF.

This chain links TRBV14 with TRBJ2-7; no clear D. Trimming shortened V by 1 base and J by 3 bases, and 10 bases separated the two germline ends. This CDR3 contains 14 residues. The germline gives CDR1 SGHDN, CDR2 FVKESK. CDR3 nucleotides: TGTGCCAGCAGCCAAGGGCTAGATTTCTACGAGCAGTACTTC. Its translation: CASSQGLDFYEQYF.

The genes are TRBV11-2 and TRBJ1-6, with a possible D match to TRBD1 (5 bases). V gave up 3 bases and J gave up 7 bases, with 13 bases separating them. Germline CDR1 reads SGHAT; CDR2 reads FQNNGV. CDR3 size: 15 residues. The CDR3 here is CASSLSGTANSPLHF. The CDR3 region has the DNA TGTGCCAGCAGCTTGTCCGGGACGGCCAATTCACCCCTCCACTTT.

This clone was counted once. V usage is TRBV25-1 and J usage is TRBJ2-5; D gene uncertain. This CDR3 contains 13 residues. Deletions cut 6 bases from V and 8 bases from J, with 16 bases between. Germline-derived CDR1 and CDR2 are MGHDK and SYGVNS. The CDR3, as DNA: TGTGCCAGCAGCCAAGGGCACCCCGGAACCCAGTACTTC. Its translation is CASSQGHPGTQYF.

The chain links TRBV18 to TRBJ2-7; TRBD2 matches 7 bases. The CDR3 consists of 15 residues. Germline lookup yields CDR1 KGHSH and CDR2 LQKENI. Trimming removed 3 bases from V and 0 bases from J; junction bases left unmatched: 5. The CDR3 here is CASSPGAGSSYEQYF. In nucleotides, the CDR3 is TGTGCCAGCTCACCTGGAGCGGGGAGCTCCTACGAGCAGTACTTC.

The chain combines TRBV7-3 with TRBJ2-1; 7 nucleotides match TRBD1. The CDR3 is 14 amino acids. Germline values: CDR1 SGHTA, CDR2 FQGTGA. Trimming took 4 bases from V and 6 from J; bases not matched to a gene: 6. The CDR3 spells CASSSRQGRNEQFF. As DNA, the CDR3 is TGTGCCAGCAGCTCGCGACAGGGCCGCAATGAGCAGTTCTTC. The complete variable domain, with remaining parts taken from reference TRBV7-3 and TRBJ2-1, reads GAGVSQTPSNKVTEKGKYVELRCDPISGHTALYWYRQSLGQGPEFLIYFQGTGAADDSGLPNDRFFAVRPEGSVSTLKIQRTERGDSAVYLCASSSRQGRNEQFFGPGTRLTVL.

The V call is TRBV30, the J call TRBJ1-1; TRBD1 matches 8 bases. This CDR3 spans 15 amino acids. Per germline, CDR1 GTSNPN and CDR2 SVGIG (reference sequence). J lost 0 bases, V lost 4 bases, and 7 bases had no gene match. CDR3 protein: CAWIRQGRMNTEAFF. CDR3 sequence (DNA): TGTGCCTGGATTCGACAGGGGAGGATGAACACTGAAGCTTTCTTT. Together with reference TRBV30 and TRBJ1-1, the CDR3 gives the full variable domain: SQTIHQWPATLVQPVGSPLSLECTVEGTSNPNLYWYRQAAGRGLQLLFYSVGIGQISSEVPQNLSASRPQDRQFILSSKKLLLSDSGFYLCAWIRQGRMNTEAFFGQGTRLTVV.